The 20 T cell receptor beta chains presented below share a single source sample, sequenced in a study of cytomegalovirus exposure and HLA in healthy donors. The PCR was carried out with 60 Vbeta primers and 13 Jbeta primers. Method: immunoSEQ multiplex PCR; TCRdb's copy keeps in-frame clones and lacks some. The repertoire holds some 120,000 clones, with 84% as singletons. What was sequenced was PBMCs. These receptors originate from a woman under 30 in good health and CMV-seropositive.

This clone has a single count. The chain couples TRBV2 to TRBJ2-2; TRBD2 aligns across 8 bases. Losses at the gene ends were 3 bases for V and 7 bases for J; bases not matched to a gene: 7. Germline V lookup: CDR1 SNHLY, CDR2 FYNNEI. The CDR3 totals 15 residues. In nucleotides, the CDR3 is TGTGCCAGCAGTGATTCGGGGGGGCAGGTCGGGGAGCTGTTTTTT. This codes for CASSDSGGQVGELFF.

This clone was seen a single time. The rearrangement uses TRBV6-5 and TRBJ1-3; 10 nucleotides align to TRBD1. The CDR3 is 15 amino acids. CDR1 MNHEY and CDR2 SVGAGI come from the germline V gene. V gave up 6 bases and J gave up 1 base; unmatched junction bases: 3. CDR3 sequence: CASSRDRGSGNTIYF. CDR3 DNA sequence: TGTGCCAGCAGCCGGGACAGGGGATCTGGAAACACCATATATTTT.

The chain links TRBV2 to TRBJ2-1; D is possibly TRBD1 (6 bases). Trimming pared 3 bases from V and 8 bases from J, leaving 11 bases between. Per the germline V gene, CDR1 is SNHLY and CDR2 is FYNNEI. The CDR3 is 13 residues long. The DNA of the CDR3 is TGTGCCAGCAGTGATCTCCCAGGGGATGAGCAGTTCTTC. Amino acids: CASSDLPGDEQFF.

The V gene is TRBV6-1, the J gene TRBJ2-7; the D gene is possibly TRBD1 (6 bases). The germline V gene has CDR1 MNHNS and CDR2 SASEGT. There are 13 residues in the CDR3. With 7 bases removed from V and 0 bases from J, the gap between germline ends came to 10 bases. CDR3 nucleotide sequence: TGTGCCAGCAAGGGGACAACCTCCTACGAGCAGTACTTC. This codes for CASKGTTSYEQYF.

The genes are TRBV14 and TRBJ2-3; tentatively, D is TRBD2 (6 bases). This CDR3 region has 16 residues. Trimming left V 4 bases short and J 1 base short, with 15 bases between. The V gene's germline CDR1 is SGHDN and CDR2 FVKESK. This CDR3 reads CASSPPGLFRTDTQYF. The CDR3 bases are TGTGCCAGCAGCCCTCCGGGACTTTTCCGCACAGATACGCAGTATTTT.

The genes are TRBV7-9 and TRBJ1-3; unclear D gene. This CDR3 region has 17 residues. Germline V gives CDR1 SEHNR, CDR2 FQNEAQ (reference sequence). V gave up 3 bases and J gave up 0 bases, with 15 bases separating them. CDR3 DNA sequence: TGTGCCAGCAGCTTTATCCGAGGGCAAAACTCTGGAAACACCATATATTTT. Its translation: CASSFIRGQNSGNTIYF.

The J gene is TRBJ2-5, the V gene TRBV6-1, with D uncertain. CDR1 and CDR2 from the germline V gene are MNHNS and SASEGT. Between the trimmed V and J ends, which lost 5 bases and 5 bases, there was a span of 15 bases. The CDR3 length is 14 residues. DNA of the CDR3: TGTGCCAGCAGTTTGACTGCATTGCCGGAGACCCAGTACTTC. Translated, it gives CASSLTALPETQYF.

The chain is built from TRBV4-1 and TRBJ1-5; D unclear. Germline loops: CDR1 MGHRA, CDR2 YSYEKL. CDR3 length equals 16 residues. V was pared by 4 bases and J by 6 bases, with 19 bases between. Here the CDR3 DNA reads TGCGCCAGCAGCCCCTTTACCGGCCCGTCGGGTCAGCCCCAGCATTTT. Its protein product is CASSPFTGPSGQPQHF.

V gene TRBV11-2 combines with J gene TRBJ2-1, with TRBD1 identical over 10 bases. V was clipped by 2 bases and J by 6 bases; unmatched bases: 7. Germline V lookup: CDR1 SGHAT, CDR2 FQNNGV. The CDR3 loop spans 16 amino acids. The CDR3 bases are TGTGCCAGCAGCTTATTAGAGGACAGGGGGTTCAATGAGCAGTTCTTC. It codes for CASSLLEDRGFNEQFF.

This sequence joins TRBV27 and TRBJ1-6, with 8 bases lining up with TRBD1. The CDR3 extends over 18 amino acids. CDR1 is MNHEY and CDR2 is SMNVEV in the germline V gene (reference sequence). V dropped 3 bases and J dropped 0; count of bases not matched to a gene: 7. CDR3 amino acids: CASSLFGTGRSYNSPLHF. In DNA form, the CDR3 reads TGTGCCAGCAGTTTGTTCGGGACAGGACGCTCCTATAATTCACCCCTCCACTTT.

CDR3 bases: TGCGCCAGCAGCCAAGGGACAGGGATGGCTGGCTACACCTTC. It encodes CASSQGTGMAGYTF. V gene TRBV4-1 combines with J gene TRBJ1-2; 8 nucleotides align to TRBD1. Losses at the gene ends were 1 base for V and 7 bases for J; bases not matched to a gene: 5. CDR1 is MGHRA, CDR2 YSYEKL, per germline. This CDR3 has 14 amino acids.

The DNA for the CDR3 is TGTGCCAGCAGGGGTTCCCGGGACAGGGCCCTCACCGGGGAGCTGTTTTTT. Translating it yields CASRGSRDRALTGELFF. This sequence joins TRBV2 and TRBJ2-2; TRBD1 agrees at 9 bases. Trimming removed 6 bases from V and 4 bases from J; junction bases left unmatched: 12. Germline V gene data show CDR1 as SNHLY and CDR2 as FYNNEI. The CDR3 is 17 residues long.

The chain recombines TRBV7-7 with TRBJ2-1, with 10 bases matching TRBD1. The CDR3 extends over 13 amino acids. Germline lookup yields CDR1 SSHAT and CDR2 FNYEAQ (reference sequence). Trimming at V came to 4 bases and at J to 8 bases, leaving 2 bases not matched to a gene. As DNA, the CDR3 is TGTGCCAGCAGCTCGGACAGGGGGGATGAGCAGTTCTTC. It yields the protein CASSSDRGDEQFF.

This chain links TRBV28 with TRBJ2-5; 7 bases match TRBD1. The V gene end was trimmed by 2 bases and the J gene end by 5 bases; junction bases not matched to a gene: 8. Germline CDR1 and CDR2: MDHEN and SYDVKM. The CDR3 is 15 residues long. The CDR3 loop reads CASSLGDSSRETQYF. CDR3 DNA: TGTGCCAGCAGTTTAGGGGACAGCTCGAGGGAGACCCAGTACTTC.

The gene calls are TRBV9 and TRBJ2-5; tentatively, D is TRBD2 (6 bases). The CDR3 sequence is 13 residues long. V dropped 4 bases and J dropped 1 base, with 8 bases sitting between them. CDR1 and CDR2 from the germline V gene are SGDLS and YYNGEE. CDR3 in DNA: TGTGCCAGCAGCCTGGGACTCCAAGAGACCCAGTACTTC. This translates into CASSLGLQETQYF. Full variable domain (missing parts from reference TRBV9 and TRBJ2-5): DSGVTQTPKHLITATGQRVTLRCSPRSGDLSVYWYQQSLDQGLQFLIQYYNGEERAKGNILERFSAQQFPDLHSELNLSSLELGDSALYFCASSLGLQETQYFGPGTRLLVL.

The chain is built from TRBV27 and TRBJ2-7, with a weak D call TRBD1 (8 bases). Germline loops: CDR1 MNHEY, CDR2 SMNVEV (reference sequence). The length of the CDR3 is 14 residues. Trimming removed 5 bases at V and 2 bases at J, with 13 bases between. As DNA, the CDR3 is TGTGCCAGCAGTACAGGGGGGGCCCCCTACGAGCAGTACTTC. Translating it yields CASSTGGAPYEQYF.

This sequence joins TRBV13 and TRBJ2-1; 10 bases line up with TRBD2. The germline V gene has CDR1 PRHDT and CDR2 FYEKMQ (reference sequence). V lost 1 base and J lost 10; bases outside the gene matches: 10. The CDR3 sequence is 16 residues long. The CDR3 loop is CASSLDGSGGWEEQFF. The CDR3 coding sequence is TGTGCCAGCAGCTTAGATGGTAGCGGGGGGTGGGAGGAGCAGTTCTTC.

The gene calls are TRBV2 and TRBJ1-2; 7 nucleotides align to TRBD1. This CDR3 comprises 15 residues. Germline loops: CDR1 SNHLY, CDR2 FYNNEI. V gave up 6 bases and J gave up 6 bases; unmatched junction bases: 13. The CDR3 DNA reads as TGTGCCAGCAGCTCAACACCGGGACAGATAAATGGCTACACCTTC. The encoded protein is CASSSTPGQINGYTF.

The chain employs TRBV25-1 and TRBJ2-7; a weak D match, TRBD1 (6 bases). Germline V gene data show CDR1 as MGHDK and CDR2 as SYGVNS. The CDR3 is 14 amino acids. V lost 1 base to trimming and J lost 7 bases, with 14 bases between them. DNA of the CDR3: TGTGCCAGCAGTGAATCTGGCAGGGGATGGGAGCAGTACTTC. Translating gives CASSESGRGWEQYF.

In DNA form, the CDR3 reads TGCGCCAGCAGCCCGCAGGGCTCTGGAAACACCATATATTTT. This encodes CASSPQGSGNTIYF. This chain links TRBV5-1 with TRBJ1-3; D perhaps matches TRBD1 (5 bases). The CDR3 covers 14 residues. Germline CDR1 is SGHRS and CDR2 is YFSETQ. The V and J ends lost 4 bases and 0 bases respectively, with 8 bases between them.